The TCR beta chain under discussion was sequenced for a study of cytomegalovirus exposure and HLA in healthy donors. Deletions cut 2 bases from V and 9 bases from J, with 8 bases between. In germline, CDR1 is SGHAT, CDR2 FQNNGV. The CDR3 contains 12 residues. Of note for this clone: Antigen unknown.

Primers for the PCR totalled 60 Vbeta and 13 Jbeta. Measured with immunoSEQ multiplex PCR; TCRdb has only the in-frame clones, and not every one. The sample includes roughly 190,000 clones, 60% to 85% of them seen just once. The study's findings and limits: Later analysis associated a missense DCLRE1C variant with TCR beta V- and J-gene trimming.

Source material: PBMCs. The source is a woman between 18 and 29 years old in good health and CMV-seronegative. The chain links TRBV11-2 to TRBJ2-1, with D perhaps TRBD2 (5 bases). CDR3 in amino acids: CASSLSGGEQFF. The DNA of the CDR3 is TGTGCCAGCAGCTTAAGTGGAGGTGAGCAGTTCTTC.